The 2 T cell receptor beta chains presented below share a single source sample, sequenced in a study of blood T cells in healthy people across ages. PCR was performed a second time for about 6 to 12 cycles using a sample-barcoded 5' primer and a J-beta primer mix. TCRdb re-called the 5' RACE reads through MiXCR, storing one row per CDR3 protein. The sample records some 1.4 million distinct CDR3 sequences, 40% to 50% being singletons. Material: blood. All receptors derive from a woman aged 18-29 years in good health.

The chain combines TRBV24-1 with TRBJ2-6; 11 bases agree with TRBD1. Germline CDR1 is KGHDR and CDR2 is SFDVKD. After removal of 2 bases from V and 11 bases from J, the junction contained 10 bases not matched to a gene. CDR3 size: 17 residues. CDR3 sequence: CATSDSGQGAGADVLTF. In nucleotides, the CDR3 is TGTGCCACCAGTGATTCCGGACAGGGGGCGGGGGCTGACGTCCTGACTTTC.

CDR3 sequence (DNA): TGTGCCAGCAGTGAAAGGGGAGGGGGCAAGTCCTACAATGAGCAGTTCTTC. Amino acid sequence: CASSERGGGKSYNEQFF. The chain links TRBV6-1 to TRBJ2-1, with D perhaps matching TRBD1 or TRBD2 (7 bases each). The V and J ends lost 2 bases and 1 base respectively, with 15 bases between them. Germline V gene sequence: CDR1 MNHNS, CDR2 SASEGT. The CDR3 is 17 residues long.